This TCR beta chain was recorded in a study of cytomegalovirus exposure and HLA in healthy donors. Study results and caveats: Overall, approximately 180 TCR beta chains were annotated as cytomegalovirus-associated. In vitro experiments confirmed that a few CMV-associated chains were specific for CMV antigens. Subsequent analysis of the 100 to 150 validation repertoires found a tendency for first-cohort TCR clusters to co-occur.

Germline loops: CDR1 PRHDT, CDR2 FYEKMQ (reference sequence). The CDR3 runs to 12 residues. Trimming removed 3 bases from V and 6 bases from J, with 9 bases in between. TCRdb's copy holds only in-frame clones and misses some; the assay was immunoSEQ multiplex PCR. The data show under 100,000 clones, with roughly 84% seen just once and 9.5% to 13% held by the top ten. This clone was counted a single time. The antigen remains unidentified. Input material: PBMCs. The source of this sequence is a woman aged 18-35 years in good health and CMV-seropositive. The chain has TRBV13 and TRBJ2-7; tentatively, D is TRBD1 (6 bases). The CDR3: CASSFIRGEQYF. CDR3 bases: TGTGCCAGCAGCTTTATCAGGGGCGAGCAGTACTTC.